Described below is a single TCR beta chain sequence and its context. Its specificity is not known. The data derive from a study of cytomegalovirus exposure and HLA in healthy donors. Study-wide results and limits: Sequencing artifact likely explains a cluster of highly shared sequence variants. Reportedly, diagnosis of cytomegalovirus status by the classifier showed high specificity and sensitivity. The authors enumerated over 150 TCR beta chains as linked to cytomegalovirus.

With 60 Vbeta and 13 Jbeta primers, the PCR was carried out. Assay used: immunoSEQ multiplex PCR; TCRdb lists only in-frame clones, some missing. The repertoire table contains about 48,000 clones. J gave up 1 base and V 3 bases, and 5 bases lay outside the gene matches. Looked up from germline, CDR1 is SGHRS and CDR2 is YFSETQ. This CDR3 contains 15 residues. This clonotype was sampled from a male donor in good health and CMV-seropositive. This chain links TRBV5-1 with TRBJ1-2; 8 bases line up with TRBD1. The sample comprised PBMCs. The CDR3 sequence is CASSSGGQGNYGYTF. For the CDR3, the DNA is TGCGCCAGCAGCTCCGGCGGACAGGGTAACTATGGCTACACCTTC.